This T cell receptor beta chain came from a study of shared clonotypes between healthy human individuals (dated by TCRdb to 2020 to 2021). For the study in its entirety: The cohort included three men and a couple of women between 18 and 49 years of age. Per donor, three plates each were used for CD4 naive and CD4 memory, two for CD8 naive, and one for CD8 memory. Blood TCR repertoires of five healthy adults were deeply sequenced to estimate repertoire size and the extent of clonotype sharing between individuals. To increase sequencing depth and limit assay-specific biases, different laboratories used diverse techniques to prepare libraries and sequence TCR repertoires. Leukapheresis yielded between about 0.94 and 8.9 billion PBMCs per donor. Broad study findings and their caveats: Higher generation probabilities were observed for clonotypes shared by all four sorted-subset donors than for non-shared clonotypes. Estimated clonotype richness was generally larger for naive than for memory subsets. Only blood was sampled, and tissue TCR repertoires likely differ from those in blood. Pairwise subsampling indicated that sequencing depth was expected to affect the degree of clonotype sharing among donors. Even with the large sequencing depth, rarefaction of the sorted-subset datasets indicated that sequencing was incomplete. Across a few donors, approximately 4.9% of naive CD4, approximately 4% of naive CD8, about 2.3% of memory CD4, and 0.3% to 0.45% of memory CD8 clonotypes were shared. Because the study included a small number of donors, the genetic and exposure-history diversity represented was limited.

As concerns this clone: Its antigen is unknown. The sample holds no much larger clone one base away, and base qualities are not on file.

Using the deep immunoSEQ assay, TCR CDR3 regions were amplified from genomic DNA by multiplex PCR. Extracted genomic DNA from each cell subset was spread evenly across all wells of several immunoSEQ 96-well plates, with each plate serving as a replicate. For sorted subsets, each replicate PCR was loaded with about 200 ng genomic DNA, equivalent to 30,000 or so T cell genomes. Purified libraries were measured with a Qubit 3.0 fluorometer, size-checked on a Bioanalyzer 2100, and measured again with the KAPA Library Quantification kit. A separate single-read 150-cycle Illumina NextSeq 550 flow cell was used to sequence each immunoSEQ 96-well plate. The study's own analysis went as follows. Because the immunoSEQ output held only junctional sequences and lacked quality scores, the filtering could not match the filtering applied to full-length reads. To assign V/J genes and CDR3, sequences were annotated using PyIR, a Python wrapper for IgBLAST v1.9, with IMGT germline references. Any read was removed if the V/J assignment was weak (E-value above 1e-6), the CDR3 was missing, or the read contained stop codons, out-of-frame junctions, or ambiguous translated residues. V3J clonotypes were defined by identical inferred V gene, J gene, and CDR3 amino acid sequence. To compute the percentage overlap between repertoires, the number of shared unique clonotypes was divided by the size of the smaller repertoire. Three approaches were used to assess repertoire richness: RTK rarefaction, the Chao1 estimator, and Recon v2.1 estimates of unobserved clonotypes. Generation probabilities were computed with OLGA for all TCRbeta clonotypes obtained by the gDNA method from four donors. TCRdb took this table from immuneACCESS and kept in-frame rearrangements with V and J called. Such tables lack part of the clones; where checked against another copy, unresolved V genes explain under half of the gap, and the rest is unexplained. The V and J calls and clone size are taken from that table; D and trimming were inferred from the DNA. The sample contains some 2,100,000 clones, approximately 96% of them found a single time. The ten top clones hold roughly 0.13% of the sample.

The donors were healthy, HIV-negative adults who had no recently reported acute infections or vaccinations. Only Caucasian adults living in Nashville, Tennessee, USA were represented among the donors. Magnetic negative selection was used to enrich CD4+ T cells, after which naive cells were positively selected on CD45RA and the negative fraction became the memory subset. Blood was collected by leukapheresis, and PBMCs were isolated by Ficoll-Histopaque density gradient centrifugation and then cryopreserved in liquid nitrogen vapor phase. Purity and quantity of every magnetically sorted T cell population were checked by analytical flow cytometry. Each sorted fraction had its genomic DNA isolated and then quantified by UV absorbance on a Nanodrop 2000c. Including the terminal cysteine and phenylalanine, the CDR3 comprises 13 residues. Here the CDR3 DNA is all that survives: 39 bases in frame from base 1. V loses 1 base, J loses 5 bases, and the germline ends lie 8 bases apart. CDR1 and CDR2, per the germline V gene, are MNHNS and SASEGT.

The TCR comes from a man aged 18-30 years in good health. The sequenced sample consisted of naive CD4+ T cells sorted from blood. The meaning of the sample's cell subset or site label: CD45RA+ positively selected. The V gene is TRBV6-1 and the J gene is TRBJ2-5, with the D segment identity uncertain. The DNA sequence is given as TGTGCCAGCAGTGAAGGCAGGTGGGAGACCCAGTACTTC. It encodes CASSEGRWETQYF.